This record concerns one T cell receptor (beta chain) sequence. The sample is drawn from a study of blood T cell repertoires in COVID-19. Assay used: immunoSEQ multiplex PCR; TCRdb lists only in-frame clones, some missing. The data contain approximately 90,000 clones, about nine tenths of them singletons. The clonotype comes from a man in his sixties with COVID-19, enrolled during active disease. Sequencing was carried out using peripheral blood.

The CDR3 is CASSLGQGAELKYHYEQYF. In nucleotides, the CDR3 is TGTGCCAGCAGCTTAGGCCAAGGGGCCGAACTAAAGTATCACTACGAGCAGTACTTC. The chain joins TRBV7-9 to TRBJ2-7; a possible D gene is TRBD1 (5 bases). Germline CDR1 and CDR2: SEHNR and FQNEAQ (reference sequence). V was cut by 1 base and J by 3 bases, with 25 bases left in between. The CDR3 totals 19 residues. The full variable domain, rest sourced from reference TRBV7-9 and TRBJ2-7, is DTGVSQNPRHKITKRGQNVTFRCDPISEHNRLYWYRQTLGQGPEFLTYFQNEAQLEKSRLLSDRFSAERPKGSFSTLEIQRTEQGDSAMYLCASSLGQGAELKYHYEQYFGPGTRLTVT.